The clone carrying this T cell receptor (beta chain) has more than one count but fewer than ten. Its matching antigen is unknown. There are 14 residues in the CDR3. The germline V gene has CDR1 LNHDA and CDR2 SQIVND (reference sequence). Trimming removed 6 bases from V and 7 bases from J, with 15 bases in between. Healthy Caucasians provided all donations. This sample was included in a study of identical twins. TCRdb reprocessed the 5' RACE reads with MiXCR, giving one entry per CDR3 protein. This table holds under 900,000 distinct CDR3 sequences, roughly an eighth found once. Study outcomes and limitations: Cord blood beta clonotypes present at high abundance carried fewer insertions; no such pattern appeared in memory repertoires. Sequences that were beta out-of-frame showed weaker excess twin sharing.

These records were also assigned to another study, of yellow fever vaccine responses in identical twins.

The rearrangement links TRBV19 to TRBJ1-4; possible D gene TRBD1, 5 bases. Sequencing input: PBMCs. The TCR comes from a woman between 18 and 29 years old in good health. In DNA form, the CDR3 reads TGTGCCAGTAGCCTGAGGGGTAATCGTGAAAAACTGTTTTTT. It specifies CASSLRGNREKLFF.